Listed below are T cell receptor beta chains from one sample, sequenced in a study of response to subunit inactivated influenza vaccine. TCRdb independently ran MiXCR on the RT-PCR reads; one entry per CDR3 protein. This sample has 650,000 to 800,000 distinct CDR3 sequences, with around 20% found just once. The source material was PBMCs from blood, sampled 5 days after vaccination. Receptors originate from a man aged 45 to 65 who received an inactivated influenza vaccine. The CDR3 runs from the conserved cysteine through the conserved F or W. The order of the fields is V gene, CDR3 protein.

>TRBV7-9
CASPFPGGSTDTQYF
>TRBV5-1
CASSPTPGQGAIEQYF
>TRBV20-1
CSATGPDYEQYF
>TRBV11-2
CASRLVKGRQSYEQYF
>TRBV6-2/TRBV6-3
CASSYLTLDSNQPQHF
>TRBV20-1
CSARSESSYNEQFF
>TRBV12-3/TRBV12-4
CASSQTGRRGVEQYF
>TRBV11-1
CASSLVALGQGGYNEQFF
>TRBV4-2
CASSASAYSYEQYF
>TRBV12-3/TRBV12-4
CASSQGLAGGREQFF
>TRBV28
CASSFGTIYYEQYF
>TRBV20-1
CSAQHFGLARTYEQYF
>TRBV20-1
CSARSDRSLYEQYF
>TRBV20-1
CSAPLGVGSYNSPLHF
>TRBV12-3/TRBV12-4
CASSFGGTGYEQYF
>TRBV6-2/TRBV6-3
CASASGRKGYEQYF
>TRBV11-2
CASSLDLRTEAFF
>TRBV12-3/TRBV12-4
CASSFLEVTEAFF
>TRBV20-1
CSARGDSGEEEKLFF
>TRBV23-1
CASSRAPGGFPVTGELFF
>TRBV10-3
CAISADRDTEAFF
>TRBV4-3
CASSRTLAGGPSETQYF
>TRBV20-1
CSARPLAGGGQETQYF
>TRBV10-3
CAISESSSGGPEVF
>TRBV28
CASTSGTAGNTIYF
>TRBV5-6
CATGLRGTQETQYF
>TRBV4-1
CASSQIPLVSGDEQFF
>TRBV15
CATSREGHYEQYF
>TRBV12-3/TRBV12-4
CASSPLAGGLYEQYF
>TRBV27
CASSSWTGTDEQYF
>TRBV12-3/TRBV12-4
CASSLLMGGNYEQYF
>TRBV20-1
CSVAAGADNEQFF
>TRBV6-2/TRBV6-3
CASRSPGQGTGNTIYF
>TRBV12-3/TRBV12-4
CASSGGLAQETQYF
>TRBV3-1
CASSPSLVERGRRETQYF
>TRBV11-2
CASSSRGSVAEGTQYF
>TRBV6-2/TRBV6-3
CASSYRRDTDTQYF
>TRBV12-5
CACCQVSSGIGEQYF
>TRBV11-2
CASSPYNGPNNEQFF
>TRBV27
CASSLWQGGSPLHF
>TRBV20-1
CSARFRGDQPQHF
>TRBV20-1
CSARGRTGNLNSPLHF
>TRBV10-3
CAIKGDNYNEQFF
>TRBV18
CASSPPGRNYGYTF
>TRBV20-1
CSASPAGEGTGELFF
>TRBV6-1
CASSAGTGGFEQFF
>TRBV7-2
CASSLRQGPQETQYF
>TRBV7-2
CASSPAPYNEQFF
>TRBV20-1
CSARDLRLDYEQYF